The next 29 T cell receptor beta chains were all read from a single sample in a study of blood T cell repertoires in COVID-19. The protocol was immunoSEQ multiplex PCR, while the TCRdb copy is restricted to in-frame clones and leaves out a portion. Of 110,000 to 150,000 clones in the sample, under 90% are singletons; the top ten hold 8.2%. The sample consisted of peripheral blood. These TCRs come from a human donor in a cohort sampled during active COVID-19.

This clone has only a few counts. The chain links TRBV7-2 to TRBJ1-1; D is ambiguous. Germline CDR1 reads SGHTA; CDR2 reads FQGNSA. Trimming pared 0 bases from V and 0 bases from J, leaving 5 bases between. This CDR3 is 14 amino acids long. In DNA form, the CDR3 reads TGTGCCAGCAGCTTAGCGCGAATGAACACTGAAGCTTTCTTT. Protein product: CASSLARMNTEAFF.

J is TRBJ1-1 and V is TRBV7-9; TRBD1 aligns across 7 bases. The CDR3 loop spans 15 amino acids. CDR1 and CDR2 from the germline V gene are SEHNR and FQNEAQ (reference sequence). The trim removed 5 bases at V and 2 bases at J, leaving 8 bases unmatched. CDR3 nucleotide sequence: TGTGCCAGCAGCCCCCCAGGGGGGATAAACACTGAAGCTTTCTTT. Protein: CASSPPGGINTEAFF.

The table lists this clone with a count of one. The rearrangement links TRBV4-2 to TRBJ2-7; D may be TRBD1 (6 bases). Trimming left V 1 base short and J 4 bases short, with 11 bases between. The CDR3 runs 14 residues. The germline CDR1 and CDR2 sequences are LGHNA and YNFKEQ. The CDR3 DNA sequence: TGTGCCAGCAGCCAAGGACAGGAAAGGTACGAGCAGTACTTC. As protein: CASSQGQERYEQYF.

The chain recombines TRBV5-1 with TRBJ2-1; the match to TRBD2 covers 12 bases. This CDR3 is built from 16 residues. The ends lost 5 bases at V and 6 bases at J; junction bases unmatched: 9. Germline V lookup: CDR1 SGHRS, CDR2 YFSETQ. CDR3 coding DNA: TGCGCCAGCAGACCACAACTAGCGGGAGGCGGCAATGAGCAGTTCTTC. This codes for CASRPQLAGGGNEQFF.

CDR3 protein: CASSPTGSSYEQYF. In nucleotides, the CDR3 is TGTGCCAGCAGCCCGACAGGCAGCTCTTACGAGCAGTACTTC. The genes are TRBV7-9 and TRBJ2-7; tentative D call: TRBD1 (6 bases). The CDR3 consists of 14 residues. V gave up 5 bases and J gave up 4 bases, with 15 bases separating them. Germline CDR1 is SEHNR and CDR2 is FQNEAQ (reference sequence).

The J gene is TRBJ1-2, the V gene TRBV6-2 or TRBV6-3; D is uncertain. Trimming pared 5 bases from V and 5 bases from J, leaving 9 bases between. This CDR3 has 12 residues. Germline assignment: CDR1 MNHEY and CDR2 SVGEGT. Here the CDR3 reads CASSPTSYGYTF. Here the CDR3 DNA reads TGTGCCAGCAGTCCGACATCTTATGGCTACACCTTC.

The V gene is TRBV6-5, the J gene TRBJ2-2, with D possibly matching TRBD1 (6 bases). Germline lookup yields CDR1 MNHEY and CDR2 SVGAGI. V was shortened by 5 bases and J by 2 bases, with 12 bases between the two germline ends. The CDR3 runs 15 residues. The CDR3 nucleotides are TGTGCCAGCAGTCCTTCCGGGACAAACACCGGGGAGCTGTTTTTT. As protein: CASSPSGTNTGELFF.

This clone was picked up one time. The chain combines TRBV28 with TRBJ2-7; the D gene is possibly TRBD2 (5 bases). The germline V gene has CDR1 MDHEN and CDR2 SYDVKM. V lost 6 bases, J lost 7 bases, and 13 bases lay in between. This CDR3 has 12 amino acids. The CDR3 sequence is CASRVRGFEQYF. The CDR3 DNA follows: TGTGCCAGCAGAGTAAGAGGGTTTGAGCAGTACTTC.

J is TRBJ1-6 and V is TRBV6-5; D is perhaps TRBD1 (5 bases). CDR3 length: 15 residues. V shed 0 bases and J shed 7 bases, with 10 bases lying between them. Germline V gene data show CDR1 as MNHEY and CDR2 as SVGAGI. The CDR3 loop reads CASSYSGLGNSPLHF. The CDR3 nucleotides read TGTGCCAGCAGTTACTCGGGACTCGGGAATTCACCCCTCCACTTT.

This clone has just a few counts. The genes are TRBV27 and TRBJ2-5; weak D call: TRBD1 (6 bases). This CDR3 has 16 amino acids. The germline V gene encodes CDR1 MNHEY and CDR2 SMNVEV (reference sequence). With 0 bases removed from V and 5 bases from J, the gap between germline ends came to 16 bases. CDR3 coding DNA: TGTGCCAGCAGTTTATCGTCGCCTCCAACAGGGGAGACCCAGTACTTC. Translated, it gives CASSLSSPPTGETQYF.

The chain links TRBV28 to TRBJ2-1; the D gene is possibly TRBD2 (6 bases). The V end was cut by 7 bases, the J end by 4 bases, with 20 bases between. The CDR3 spans 16 residues. Germline values: CDR1 MDHEN, CDR2 SYDVKM. DNA for the CDR3: TGTGCCAGCACCCCGGGAGCGCGAGGGGTATACAATGAGCAGTTCTTC. Its protein product is CASTPGARGVYNEQFF.

This clone was seen only a few times. This chain connects TRBV7-2 to TRBJ1-3, with D possibly TRBD1 on 5 matching bases. Germline-derived CDR1 and CDR2 are SGHTA and FQGNSA. V lost 5 bases, J lost 2 bases, and 13 bases lay in between. The CDR3 is 15 residues long. CDR3 residues: CASSATDIPGNTIYF. The CDR3 bases are TGTGCCAGCAGCGCGACAGATATCCCTGGAAACACCATATATTTT.

Regarding this clone: This sample also contains other DNA sequences that code for the same CDR3. The chain joins TRBV7-3 to TRBJ2-5; TRBD1 matches 7 bases. Germline lookup yields CDR1 SGHTA and CDR2 FQGTGA. The CDR3 covers 14 residues. Trimming took 2 bases from V and 4 from J; bases not matched to a gene: 4. CDR3 protein: CASSLAGGGETQYF. The CDR3 nucleotides read TGTGCCAGCAGCTTAGCAGGGGGTGGAGAGACCCAGTACTTC.

The CDR3 DNA is TGTGCCAGCACCCCCTGGGGAGGGGGCACAGATACGCAGTATTTT. This translates into CASTPWGGGTDTQYF. The chain joins TRBV27 to TRBJ2-3; 7 bases agree with TRBD2. Germline CDR1 and CDR2: MNHEY and SMNVEV (reference sequence). Trimming at V came to 7 bases and at J to 1 base, leaving 8 bases not matched to a gene. The CDR3 contains 15 residues.

The rearrangement uses TRBV20-1 and TRBJ1-2; TRBD1 matches at 7 bases. J was trimmed by 4 bases and V by 3 bases; bases with no gene match: 14. The CDR3 has 16 amino acids. Germline assignment: CDR1 DFQATT and CDR2 SNEGSKA (reference sequence). This chain's CDR3 is CSASIGQAFSPYGYTF. CDR3 sequence (DNA): TGCAGTGCTAGTATCGGACAGGCGTTCTCTCCCTATGGCTACACCTTC.

The chain recombines TRBV18 with TRBJ2-2, with TRBD1 matching 7 bases. CDR3 length: 16 residues. With 3 bases clipped from V and 0 bases from J, the junction kept 4 bases outside the gene matches. Germline CDR1 is KGHSH and CDR2 is LQKENI. The CDR3 protein is CASSPRQGTNTGELFF. The CDR3 coding sequence is TGTGCCAGCTCACCTCGACAGGGTACGAACACCGGGGAGCTGTTTTTT.

The chain employs TRBV7-3 and TRBJ2-7; D perhaps matches TRBD1 (6 bases). This CDR3 is built from 13 residues. Germline-derived CDR1 and CDR2 are SGHTA and FQGTGA. V was clipped by 4 bases and J by 6 bases, with 13 bases between them. CDR3 protein: CASSSQQGTEQYF. The DNA of the CDR3 is TGTGCCAGCAGCTCCCAACAGGGCACCGAGCAGTACTTC.

This clone has only a few counts. The chain is built from TRBV19 and TRBJ2-7; TRBD1 matches 7 bases. In germline, CDR1 is LNHDA, CDR2 SQIVND (reference sequence). The ends lost 6 bases at V and 3 bases at J; junction bases unmatched: 8. The CDR3 consists of 14 residues. The CDR3 bases are TGTGCCAGTAGCCCCGGGACAGTCGGCTACGAGCAGTACTTC. As protein: CASSPGTVGYEQYF.

This clone was detected ten times or more. CDR3 bases: TGTGCCAGCAGCCAAGCCTTAAATCAGCCCCAGCATTTT. It codes for CASSQALNQPQHF. The rearrangement joins TRBV3-1 (or the pseudogene TRBV3-2) to TRBJ1-5; D is ambiguous. The CDR3 has 13 residues. CDR1 is LGHDT, CDR2 YNNKEL, per germline (reference sequence). Trimming shortened V by 1 base and J by 4 bases, and 5 bases separated the two germline ends.

V usage is TRBV7-3 and J usage is TRBJ2-1; weak D call: TRBD1 (5 bases). This CDR3 has 14 residues. Trimming removed 5 bases at V and 6 bases at J, with 14 bases between. Germline V gene sequence: CDR1 SGHTA, CDR2 FQGTGA. The CDR3 region is CASSPLGRSNEQFF. The CDR3 region has the DNA TGTGCCAGCAGCCCCCTGGGGCGGAGCAATGAGCAGTTCTTC.

CDR3 amino acids: CASRTAGTRDYGYTF. The CDR3 nucleotides read TGTGCCAGTAGAACTGCCGGGACACGAGACTATGGCTACACCTTC. The gene calls are TRBV19 and TRBJ1-2; possibly TRBD1 for D (6 bases). V lost 6 bases, J lost 3 bases, and 17 bases lay in between. CDR3 length: 15 residues. Germline CDR1 LNHDA, CDR2 SQIVND (reference sequence). Together with reference TRBV19 and TRBJ1-2, the CDR3 gives the full variable domain: DGGITQSPKYLFRKEGQNVTLSCEQNLNHDAMYWYRQDPGQGLRLIYYSQIVNDFQKGDIAEGYSVSREKKESFPLTVTSAQKNPTAFYLCASRTAGTRDYGYTFGSGTRLTVV.

V and J are TRBV6-2 or TRBV6-3 and TRBJ1-6, with D unresolved. This CDR3 comprises 15 residues. V was cut by 2 bases and J by 4 bases, with 9 bases left in between. Germline V gives CDR1 MNHEY, CDR2 SVGEGT. Written as DNA, the CDR3 is TGTGCCAGCAGTTACGGTCAGCGATATAATTCACCCCTCCACTTT. It is translated as CASSYGQRYNSPLHF.

The chain uses TRBV18 and TRBJ2-7, with 10 bases fitting TRBD2. The CDR3 spans 15 residues. Germline V gives CDR1 KGHSH, CDR2 LQKENI. Unmatched junction bases numbered 8, after V lost 6 bases and J lost 3 bases. CDR3 DNA sequence: TGTGCCAGCTCCTACCTAGCGGGAGATGACTACGAGCAGTACTTC. Translating it yields CASSYLAGDDYEQYF.

The CDR3 bases are TGTGCCAGCAGCTTACCCCCGGGCAGGGGCCAAACAGATACGCAGTATTTT. It translates to CASSLPPGRGQTDTQYF. The V gene is TRBV11-2, the J gene TRBJ2-3, with a tentative D call TRBD1 (6 bases). There are 17 residues in the CDR3. V gave up 2 bases and J gave up 3 bases, with 18 bases separating them. CDR1 is SGHAT, CDR2 FQNNGV, per germline.

The chain uses TRBV7-2 and TRBJ2-5; 8 positions agree with TRBD1. Per the germline V gene, CDR1 is SGHTA and CDR2 is FQGNSA. With V trimmed by 4 bases and J by 3 bases, 4 bases remained unmatched. The CDR3 is 14 amino acids. CDR3 protein: CASSSNRGKETQYF. CDR3 nucleotide sequence: TGTGCCAGCAGCTCAAACAGGGGGAAAGAGACCCAGTACTTC.

The V gene is TRBV28, the J gene TRBJ2-6, with D uncertain. Germline CDR1 is MDHEN and CDR2 is SYDVKM. The germline V and J ends were trimmed by 6 bases and 0 bases, with 12 bases remaining between them. The CDR3 covers 16 residues. CDR3 loop: CASRYKTASGANVLTF. The CDR3 nucleotides read TGTGCCAGCAGGTACAAAACAGCCTCTGGGGCCAACGTCCTGACTTTC.

J is TRBJ2-1 and V is TRBV24-1, with 10 positions matching TRBD2. V lost 7 bases to trimming and J lost 4 bases; unmatched junction nucleotides: 6. The CDR3 has 15 amino acids. Per germline, CDR1 KGHDR and CDR2 SFDVKD. The CDR3 DNA is TGTGCCACCAGCGGGAGTAGCGGGGGGTACAATGAGCAGTTCTTC. Residues: CATSGSSGGYNEQFF.

This sequence joins TRBV20-1 and TRBJ2-1; 7 bases agree with TRBD2. In germline, CDR1 is DFQATT, CDR2 SNEGSKA (reference sequence). The CDR3 totals 11 residues. As DNA, the CDR3 is TGCTGCCCGGCGGGAGAAGGTGAGCAGTTCTTC. Protein product: CCPAGEGEQFF.

The V and J genes are TRBV24-1 and TRBJ2-5, with D perhaps matching TRBD2 (7 bases). The CDR3 spans 16 residues. Germline V gives CDR1 KGHDR, CDR2 SFDVKD. Trimming cost V 5 bases and J 5 bases, with 20 bases left between them. In DNA, the CDR3 is TGTGCCACCAGTGCAGCCGGGACAACCGGGGGGGAGACCCAGTACTTC. The encoded protein is CATSAAGTTGGETQYF.